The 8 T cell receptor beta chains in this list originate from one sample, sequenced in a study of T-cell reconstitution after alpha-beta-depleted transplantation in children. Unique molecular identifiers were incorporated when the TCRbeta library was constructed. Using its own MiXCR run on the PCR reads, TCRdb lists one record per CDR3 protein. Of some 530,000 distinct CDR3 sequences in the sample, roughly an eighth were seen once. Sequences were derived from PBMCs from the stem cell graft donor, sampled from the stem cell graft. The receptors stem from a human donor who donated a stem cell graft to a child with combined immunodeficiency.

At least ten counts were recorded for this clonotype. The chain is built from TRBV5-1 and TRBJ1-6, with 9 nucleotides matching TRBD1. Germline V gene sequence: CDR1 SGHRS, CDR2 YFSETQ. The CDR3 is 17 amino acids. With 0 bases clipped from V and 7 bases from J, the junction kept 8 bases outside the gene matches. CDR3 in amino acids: CASSLVTGTGRNSPLHF. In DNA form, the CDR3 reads TGCGCCAGCAGCTTGGTAACCGGGACAGGGAGAAATTCACCCCTCCACTTT.

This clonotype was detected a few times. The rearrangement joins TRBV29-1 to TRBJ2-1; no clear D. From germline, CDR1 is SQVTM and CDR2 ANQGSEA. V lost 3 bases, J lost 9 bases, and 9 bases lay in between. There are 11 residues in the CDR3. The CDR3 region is CSVDQFPEQFF. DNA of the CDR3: TGCAGCGTTGACCAATTTCCTGAGCAGTTCTTC.

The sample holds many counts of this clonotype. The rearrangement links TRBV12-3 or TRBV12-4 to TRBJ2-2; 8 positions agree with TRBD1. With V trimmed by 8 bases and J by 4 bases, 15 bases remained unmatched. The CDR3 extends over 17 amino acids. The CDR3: CASPPDPGTGLTGELFF. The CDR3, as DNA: TGTGCCAGCCCACCCGATCCCGGGACAGGACTCACCGGGGAGCTGTTTTTT.

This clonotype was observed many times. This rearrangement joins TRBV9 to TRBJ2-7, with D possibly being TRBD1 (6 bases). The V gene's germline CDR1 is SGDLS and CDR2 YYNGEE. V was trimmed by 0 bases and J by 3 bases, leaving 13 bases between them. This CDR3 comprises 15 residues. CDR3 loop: CASSVGPDSGYEQYF. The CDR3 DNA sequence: TGTGCCAGCAGCGTAGGGCCGGACAGTGGCTACGAGCAGTACTTC.

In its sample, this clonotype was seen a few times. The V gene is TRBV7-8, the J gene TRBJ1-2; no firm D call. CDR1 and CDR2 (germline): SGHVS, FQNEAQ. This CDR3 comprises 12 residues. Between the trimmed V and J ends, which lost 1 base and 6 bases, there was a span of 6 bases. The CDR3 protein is CASSLEADGYTF. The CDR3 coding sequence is TGTGCCAGCAGCTTAGAGGCCGATGGCTACACCTTC.

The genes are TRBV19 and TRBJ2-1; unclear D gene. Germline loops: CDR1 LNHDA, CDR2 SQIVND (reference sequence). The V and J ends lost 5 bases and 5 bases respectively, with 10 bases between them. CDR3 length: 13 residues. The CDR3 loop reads CASSPRNNNEQFF. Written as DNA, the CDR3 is TGTGCCAGTAGTCCACGAAACAACAATGAGCAGTTCTTC.

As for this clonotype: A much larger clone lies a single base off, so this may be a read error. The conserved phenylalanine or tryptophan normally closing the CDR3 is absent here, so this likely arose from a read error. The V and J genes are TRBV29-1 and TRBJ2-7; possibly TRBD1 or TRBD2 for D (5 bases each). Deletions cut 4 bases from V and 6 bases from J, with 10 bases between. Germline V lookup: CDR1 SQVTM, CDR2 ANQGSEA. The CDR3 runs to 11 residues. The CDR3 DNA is TGCAGCGTTGTAGAGGGGCTCGAGCAGTACCTC. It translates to CSVVEGLEQYL.

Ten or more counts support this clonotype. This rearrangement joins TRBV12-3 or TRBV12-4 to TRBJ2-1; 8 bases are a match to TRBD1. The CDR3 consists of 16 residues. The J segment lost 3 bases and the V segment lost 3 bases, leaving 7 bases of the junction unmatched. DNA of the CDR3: TGTGCCAGCAGTTTTAGTGGGACAGGAGTCTACAATGAGCAGTTCTTC. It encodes CASSFSGTGVYNEQFF.